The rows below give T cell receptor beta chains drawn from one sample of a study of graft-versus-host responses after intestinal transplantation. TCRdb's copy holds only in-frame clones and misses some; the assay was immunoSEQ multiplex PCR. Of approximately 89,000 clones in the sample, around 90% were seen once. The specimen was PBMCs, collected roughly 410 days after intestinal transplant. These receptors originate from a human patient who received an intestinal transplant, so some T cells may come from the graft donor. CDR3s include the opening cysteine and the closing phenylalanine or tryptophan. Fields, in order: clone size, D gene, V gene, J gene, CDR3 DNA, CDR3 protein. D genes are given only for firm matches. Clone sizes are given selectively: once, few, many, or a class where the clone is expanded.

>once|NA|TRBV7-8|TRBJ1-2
TGTGCCAGCAGCCTAGGGAGCCTTCTCTATGGCTACACCTTC
CASSLGSLLYGYTF
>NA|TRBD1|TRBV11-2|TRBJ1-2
TGTGCCAGCAGCTTATTAGGGGACAGGGGGGACTATGGCTACACCTTC
CASSLLGDRGDYGYTF
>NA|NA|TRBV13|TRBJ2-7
TGTGCCAGCAGCCGGGGACAACCTTCCTACGAGCAGTACTTC
CASSRGQPSYEQYF
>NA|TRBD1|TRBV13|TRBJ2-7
TGTGCCAGCAGCTCCAGGCTAGGGACAGGAGGCACCTTTGGGCAGTACTTC
CASSSRLGTGGTFGQYF
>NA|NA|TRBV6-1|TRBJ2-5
TGTGCCAGCAGGAGGGACACCGAGACCCAGTACTTC
CASRRDTETQYF
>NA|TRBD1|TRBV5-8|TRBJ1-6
TGTGCCAGCAGCTTGATCCCGTCCACCTGGCAGGGGGCATCGTCACCCCTCCACTTT
CASSLIPSTWQGASSPLHF
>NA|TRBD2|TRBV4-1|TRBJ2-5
TGCGCCAGCAGCCAGGTCCCCTGGGTAGCGGGGGAGACCCAGTACTTC
CASSQVPWVAGETQYF
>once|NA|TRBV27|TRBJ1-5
TGTGCCAGCAGTTTAGAGCATTTT
CASSLEHF
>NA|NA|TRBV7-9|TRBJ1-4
TGTGCCAGCAGCCGACACCCAACTAATGAAAAACTGTTTTTT
CASSRHPTNEKLFF
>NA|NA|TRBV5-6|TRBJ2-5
TGTGCCAGCAGCAACGGGGAGACCCAGTACTTC
CASSNGETQYF
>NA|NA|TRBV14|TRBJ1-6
TGTGCCAGCAGCCAAGATTTCACCGGGACACTGAATTCACCCCTCCACTTT
CASSQDFTGTLNSPLHF
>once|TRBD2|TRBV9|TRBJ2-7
TGTGCCAGCAGCGTAAGGGAGCGGGGGGGCTACGAGCAGTACTTC
CASSVRERGGYEQYF
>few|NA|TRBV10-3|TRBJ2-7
TGTGCCACCCATGTCGGACAAGCCTACGAGCAGTACTTC
CATHVGQAYEQYF
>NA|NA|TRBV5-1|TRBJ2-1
TGCGCCAGCAGCTTGGGCGGGGTAGCCTCCTACAATGAGCAGTTCTTC
CASSLGGVASYNEQFF
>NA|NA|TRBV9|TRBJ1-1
TGTGCCAGCAGCGTCTATCCGAACACTGAAGCTTTCTTT
CASSVYPNTEAFF
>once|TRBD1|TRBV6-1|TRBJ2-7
TGTGCCAGCGAAGACAGGGGTTGGGACGAGCAGTACTTC
CASEDRGWDEQYF
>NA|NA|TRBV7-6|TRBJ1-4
TGTGCCAGCAGGGGCAGGCCTTCAACTAATGAAAAACTGTTTTTT
CASRGRPSTNEKLFF
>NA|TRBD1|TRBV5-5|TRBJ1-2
TGTGCCAGCAGCTTGGGGACAGGGGGTTATGGCTACACCTTC
CASSLGTGGYGYTF
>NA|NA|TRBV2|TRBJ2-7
TGTGCCAGCAGTGAACAGGGGGGACCCTACTTC
CASSEQGGPYF
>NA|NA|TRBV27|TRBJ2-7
TGTGCCAGCAGTTTAGCGGGGTATATCTACGAGCAGTACTTC
CASSLAGYIYEQYF
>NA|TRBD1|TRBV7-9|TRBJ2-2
TGTGCCAGCATCGGACAGGGGCGCCAGAACACCGGGGAGCTGTTTTTT
CASIGQGRQNTGELFF
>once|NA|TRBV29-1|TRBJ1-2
TGCAGCGCCCACCTGGGGGGGCCGGGGGGCTACACCTTC
CSAHLGGPGGYTF
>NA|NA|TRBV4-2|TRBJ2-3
TGTGCCAGCAGCCTAGGAGGGAACACAGATACGCAGTATTTT
CASSLGGNTDTQYF
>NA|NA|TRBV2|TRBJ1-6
TGTGCCAGCAGCGACCTATTGGGGTTTGTTAATTCACCCCTCCACTTT
CASSDLLGFVNSPLHF
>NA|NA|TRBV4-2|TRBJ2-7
TGTGCCAGCAGCCAAGTTCCAAGAGGGTACGAGCAGTACTTC
CASSQVPRGYEQYF
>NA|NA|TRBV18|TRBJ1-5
TGTGCCAGCTCACCGGTGGGAGGCAATCAGCCCCAGCATTTT
CASSPVGGNQPQHF
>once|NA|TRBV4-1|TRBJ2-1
TGCGCCAGCAGCCACCCCTTTAGCCAGCAGTTCTTC
CASSHPFSQQFF
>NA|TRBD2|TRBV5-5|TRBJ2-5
TGTGCCAGCAGCTTGATCGCGGGGGGCGGGACCCAGTACTTC
CASSLIAGGGTQYF
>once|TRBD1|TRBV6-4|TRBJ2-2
TGTGCCAGCAGTGCGGGACAGAGCTCCACCGGGGAGCTGTTTTTT
CASSAGQSSTGELFF
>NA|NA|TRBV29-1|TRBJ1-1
TGCAGCGTTTTCAGGGGCATGAACACTGAAGCTTTCTTT
CSVFRGMNTEAFF
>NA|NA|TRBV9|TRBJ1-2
TGTGCCAGCAGCGTATCCAACTATGGCTACACCTTC
CASSVSNYGYTF
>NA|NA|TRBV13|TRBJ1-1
TGTGCCAGCAGCTCCCAGAACACTGAAGCTTTCTTT
CASSSQNTEAFF
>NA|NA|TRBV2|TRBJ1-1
TGTGCCAGCAGTTGGGACGGTTCGAACACTGAAGCTTTCTTT
CASSWDGSNTEAFF
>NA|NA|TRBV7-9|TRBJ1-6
TGTGCCAGCAGCTTGGCGGCTTCACCCCTCCACTTT
CASSLAASPLHF
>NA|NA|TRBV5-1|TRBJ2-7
TGCGCCAGCAGCAGGACCTCCTACGAGCAGTACTTC
CASSRTSYEQYF
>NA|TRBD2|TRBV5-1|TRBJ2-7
TGCGCCAGCACCTTTAGCGGGGGGACCTACGAGCAGTACTTC
CASTFSGGTYEQYF
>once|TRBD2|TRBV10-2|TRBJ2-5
TGCGCCAGCAGGGGGGGGGAAGAGACCCAGTACTTC
CASRGGEETQYF
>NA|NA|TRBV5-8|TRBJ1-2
TGTGCCAGCAGCTTGGGGGGTGCCTATGGCTACACCTTC
CASSLGGAYGYTF
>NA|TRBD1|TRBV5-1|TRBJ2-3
TGCGCCAGCAGCTCTACAGGGGTCGCAGATACGCAGTATTTT
CASSSTGVADTQYF
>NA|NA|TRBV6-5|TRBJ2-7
TGTGCCAGCAGTTACCGGGGGAGACAGGTCTACGAGCAGTACTTC
CASSYRGRQVYEQYF
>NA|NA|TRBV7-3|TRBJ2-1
TGTGCCAGCAGCCTAGACGCGGGCGGCGGGCCTACCTACAATGAGCAGTTCTTC
CASSLDAGGGPTYNEQFF
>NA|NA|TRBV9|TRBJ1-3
TGTGCCAGCAGTCTAGGGGGTTCTGGAAACACCATATATTTT
CASSLGGSGNTIYF
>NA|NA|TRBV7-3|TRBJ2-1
TGTGCCAGCAGCTCCCGACTCTATGTGTACAATGAGCAGTTCTTC
CASSSRLYVYNEQFF
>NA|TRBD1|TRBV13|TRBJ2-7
TGTGCCACCCAGGACTGGGGACAGGGTGTCCACGAGCAGTACTTC
CATQDWGQGVHEQYF
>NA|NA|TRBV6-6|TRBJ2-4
TGTGCCAGCAGTTACCGGGAAATAGCCAAAAACATTCAGTACTTC
CASSYREIAKNIQYF